This T cell receptor (beta chain) was sequenced during a study of blood T cell repertoires in COVID-19. Turning to the study itself: Italy, Spain and the United States were the sources of the convalescent and acute COVID-19 samples. The cDNA or gDNA used as material had been derived from T cells, B-cell-depleted T cells, or PBMCs.

Followed over time, Seattle patients had been enrolled while infection was active. Methods used by the authors: Estimated nucleated cell counts came from reference gene primer amplification. Method: immunoSEQ multiplex PCR; TCRdb's copy keeps in-frame clones and lacks some. That table furnishes V, J and clone size, whereas the DNA furnished D and trimming. The top ten clones hold 1.6% of a sample with 250,000 to 400,000 clones, 88% of them seen once. Sequenced input: peripheral blood. This TCR came from a woman in her thirties with COVID-19, enrolled during active disease.

The CDR3 DNA is TGTGCCAGTAGTCCCCGGGCACGAGGGACTGAAGCTTTCTTT. It encodes CASSPRARGTEAFF. The J gene is TRBJ1-1, the V gene TRBV19; D not resolved. V lost 5 bases and J 5 bases, leaving 15 bases between the germline ends. Germline V gene lookup returns CDR1 LNHDA and CDR2 SQIVND (reference sequence). The CDR3 sequence is 14 residues long.